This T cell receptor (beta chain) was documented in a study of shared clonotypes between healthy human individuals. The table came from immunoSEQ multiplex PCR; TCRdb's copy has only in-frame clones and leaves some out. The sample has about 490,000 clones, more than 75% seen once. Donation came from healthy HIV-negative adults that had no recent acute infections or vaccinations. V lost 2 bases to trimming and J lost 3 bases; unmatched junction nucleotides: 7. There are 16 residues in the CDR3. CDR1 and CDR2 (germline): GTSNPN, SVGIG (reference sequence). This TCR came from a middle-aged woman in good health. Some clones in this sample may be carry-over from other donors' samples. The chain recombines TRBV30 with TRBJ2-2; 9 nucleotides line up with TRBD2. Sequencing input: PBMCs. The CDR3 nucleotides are TGTGCCTGGAGTAGGCCGACTAGCGGTTACACCGGGGAGCTGTTTTTT. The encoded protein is CAWSRPTSGYTGELFF.